This entry is about one T cell receptor (beta chain). Using immunoSEQ multiplex PCR, the repertoire was profiled, and TCRdb retains in-frame clones only, with some absent. The sample has roughly 380,000 clones; 88% are singletons. The CDR3 covers 16 residues. CDR1 is KGHSH, CDR2 LQKENI, per germline. V was shortened by 4 bases and J by 2 bases, with 17 bases between the two germline ends. The data derive from a study of blood T cell repertoires in COVID-19. Sequenced: PBMCs or T cells enriched from blood (not recorded which). This TCR derives from a woman aged 25 to 39 who had been exposed to COVID-19. The rearrangement links TRBV18 to TRBJ1-1; unclear D gene. The CDR3, as DNA: TGTGCCAGCTCACGAATGTCGACACTCCGAAACACTGAAGCTTTCTTT. It translates to CASSRMSTLRNTEAFF.